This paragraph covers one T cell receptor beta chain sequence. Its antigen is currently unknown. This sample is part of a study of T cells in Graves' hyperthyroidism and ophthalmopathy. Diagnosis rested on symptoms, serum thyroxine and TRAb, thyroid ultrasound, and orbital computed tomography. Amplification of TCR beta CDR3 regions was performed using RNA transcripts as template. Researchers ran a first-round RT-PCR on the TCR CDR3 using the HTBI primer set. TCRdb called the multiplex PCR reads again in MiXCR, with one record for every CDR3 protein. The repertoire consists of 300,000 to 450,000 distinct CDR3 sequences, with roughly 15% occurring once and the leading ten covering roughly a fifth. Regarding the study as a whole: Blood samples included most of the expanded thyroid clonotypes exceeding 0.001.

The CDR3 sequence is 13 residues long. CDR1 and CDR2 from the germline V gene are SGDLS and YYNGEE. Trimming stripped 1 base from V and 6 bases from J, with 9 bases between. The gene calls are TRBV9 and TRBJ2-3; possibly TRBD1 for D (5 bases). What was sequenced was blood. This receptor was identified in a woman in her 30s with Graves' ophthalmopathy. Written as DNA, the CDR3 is TGTGCCAGCAGCGTATCAGGGTGGGATACGCAGTATTTT. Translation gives CASSVSGWDTQYF.